Following are 17 T cell receptor beta chains from one sample sequenced in a study of blood T cell dynamics during melanoma immunotherapy. Sequencing used immunoSEQ multiplex PCR; TCRdb keeps in-frame clones, though not all of them. Of roughly 9,900 clones in the sample, over 85% were seen once. The time point denotes: pre-treatment baseline. The sequences come from blood, collected from a patient treated with checkpoint blockade. Receptors originate from a human donor with melanoma.

CDR3 residues: CASSPGLAGLEQFF. For the CDR3, the DNA is TGTGCCAGCAGTCCGGGACTAGCGGGACTTGAGCAGTTCTTC. The chain recombines TRBV27 with TRBJ2-1, with TRBD2 matching over 13 bases. The CDR3 loop spans 14 amino acids. V gave up 5 bases and J gave up 9 bases; unmatched junction bases: 4. CDR1 and CDR2 from the germline V gene are MNHEY and SMNVEV (reference sequence).

This chain uses TRBV5-4 with TRBJ2-2; 9 positions agree with TRBD1. The CDR3 sequence is 13 residues long. The V and J ends lost 5 bases and 6 bases, in that order; junction bases with no gene match: 2. CDR1 and CDR2 (germline): SGHNT, YYREEE (reference sequence). The CDR3 protein is CASRRTGAGELFF. The CDR3 region has the DNA TGTGCCAGCAGGCGGACAGGGGCCGGGGAGCTGTTTTTT.

The rearrangement uses TRBV19 and TRBJ2-1; 11 bases are a match to TRBD1. Germline CDR1 and CDR2: LNHDA and SQIVND (reference sequence). With V trimmed by 3 bases and J by 2 bases, 6 bases remained unmatched. The CDR3 is made up of 17 amino acids. CDR3 sequence: CASSIGTGGPPYNEQFF. The CDR3 DNA follows: TGTGCCAGTAGTATTGGGACAGGGGGACCCCCCTACAATGAGCAGTTCTTC. Filled out from reference TRBV19 and TRBJ2-1, the complete variable domain reads DGGITQSPKYLFRKEGQNVTLSCEQNLNHDAMYWYRQDPGQGLRLIYYSQIVNDFQKGDIAEGYSVSREKKESFPLTVTSAQKNPTAFYLCASSIGTGGPPYNEQFFGPGTRLTVL.

The chain joins TRBV7-9 to TRBJ2-5; 10 nucleotides align to TRBD2. The CDR3 spans 18 residues. The V gene's germline CDR1 is SEHNR and CDR2 FQNEAQ (reference sequence). The V and J ends lost 5 bases and 1 base, in that order; junction bases with no gene match: 13. The CDR3 DNA is TGTGCCAGCAGCGAGAGGGGGGTCGGGACTAGCGTCCAAGAGACCCAGTACTTC. Protein: CASSERGVGTSVQETQYF.

The CDR3 DNA follows: TGTGCCAGCAGTTTACCCGGCACAGATACGCAGTATTTT. It is translated as CASSLPGTDTQYF. V is TRBV27 and J is TRBJ2-3; D is undetermined. The V gene lost 2 bases and the J gene lost 1 base, with 4 bases spanning the gap. There are 13 residues in the CDR3. CDR1 and CDR2 from the germline V gene are MNHEY and SMNVEV (reference sequence).

This clone has more than one count but fewer than ten. The CDR3 DNA is TGTGCCAGCAGCTTAGTCAGGGAAGAGCCCCAGCATTTT. Protein: CASSLVREEPQHF. The chain employs TRBV7-8 and TRBJ1-5; a possible D gene is TRBD1 (5 bases). Germline lookup yields CDR1 SGHVS and CDR2 FQNEAQ. Trimming took off 1 base at V and 8 bases at J, with 9 bases between the two ends. This CDR3 spans 13 amino acids.

This clone was seen once. The chain recombines TRBV11-2 with TRBJ1-6; no definite D call. V shed 7 bases and J shed 8 bases, with 18 bases lying between them. The CDR3 runs to 15 residues. Germline values: CDR1 SGHAT, CDR2 FQNNGV. Here the CDR3 reads CASTQRGLGHSPLHF. The CDR3 coding sequence is TGTGCCAGCACCCAAAGAGGGTTGGGCCATTCACCCCTCCACTTT.

The chain uses TRBV9 and TRBJ2-5, with D unresolved. The V end was cut by 0 bases, the J end by 5 bases, with 11 bases between. Germline values: CDR1 SGDLS, CDR2 YYNGEE. The CDR3 is 14 residues long. This CDR3 is CASSVDPQVETQYF. The CDR3 nucleotides read TGTGCCAGCAGCGTAGACCCCCAGGTGGAGACCCAGTACTTC.

As concerns this clone: Additional DNA sequences in this sample encode the identical CDR3. V gene TRBV29-1 combines with J gene TRBJ2-7; TRBD2 aligns across 12 bases. Per germline, CDR1 SQVTM and CDR2 ANQGSEA. J gave up 4 bases and V 4 bases, and 14 bases lay outside the gene matches. This CDR3 has 17 amino acids. As DNA, the CDR3 is TGCAGCGTTGTCGGGCTAGCGGGAGGGCCAGGAGGGTACGAGCAGTACTTC. Translating gives CSVVGLAGGPGGYEQYF.

J is TRBJ2-5 and V is TRBV5-4, with D hard to call. The CDR3 contains 13 residues. Trimming pared 6 bases from V and 5 bases from J, leaving 14 bases between. Per the germline V gene, CDR1 is SGHNT and CDR2 is YYREEE (reference sequence). The CDR3 spells CASTRSLGETQYF. As DNA, the CDR3 is TGTGCCAGCACCCGGAGCCTGGGGGAGACCCAGTACTTC.

This clone was observed a single time. V usage is TRBV18 and J usage is TRBJ2-3; D uncertain. The CDR3 loop spans 15 amino acids. The V gene lost 3 bases and the J gene lost 0 bases, with 10 bases spanning the gap. CDR1 is KGHSH, CDR2 LQKENI, per germline. The CDR3 reads CASSPPAQSTDTQYF. The CDR3 nucleotides read TGTGCCAGCTCACCCCCCGCCCAGAGCACAGATACGCAGTATTTT.

Only one count was recorded for this clone. The chain carries TRBV12-5 and TRBJ2-1, with a tentative D call TRBD2 (6 bases). V gave up 6 bases and J gave up 4 bases, with 16 bases separating them. The germline V gene has CDR1 LGHNT and CDR2 FRNRAP. The CDR3 runs 15 residues. CDR3 region: CASGSGLPGYNEQFF. As DNA, the CDR3 is TGTGCTAGTGGCTCGGGACTCCCCGGATACAATGAGCAGTTCTTC.

The rearrangement joins TRBV5-5 to TRBJ2-7; D remains ambiguous. This CDR3 is 13 amino acids long. Trimming pared 1 base from V and 2 bases from J, leaving 7 bases between. CDR1 and CDR2 from the germline V gene are SGHKS and YYEKEE (reference sequence). The CDR3 loop is CASSLQPPYEQYF. In nucleotides, the CDR3 is TGTGCCAGCAGCTTGCAGCCGCCCTACGAGCAGTACTTC.

This clone was picked up one time. The rearrangement links TRBV21-1 to TRBJ1-2. TRBV21-1 corresponds to a pseudogene. The CDR3 is made up of 15 amino acids. CDR3 in amino acids: CASSKVNSSNYGYTF. The DNA of the CDR3 is TGTGCCAGCAGCAAAGTAAACTCATCTAACTATGGCTACACCTTC.

A note on this clone: At one boundary the junction diverges from the germline segment, which might be a read error. The chain joins TRBV7-7 to TRBJ2-1; the D gene is possibly TRBD2 (6 bases). In germline, CDR1 is SSHAT, CDR2 FNYEAQ (reference sequence). The CDR3 has 15 amino acids. The CDR3 sequence: CASSPSGQAYNEQFF. The CDR3 bases are TGTGCTAGCAGCCCCAGCGGGCAAGCCTACAATGAGCAGTTCTTC.

The chain has TRBV10-2 and TRBJ2-5; the match to TRBD2 covers 7 bases. CDR3 length equals 13 residues. From germline, CDR1 is WSHSY and CDR2 SAAADI. The V segment lost 10 bases and the J segment 3 bases; nucleotides outside the gene matches: 8. The CDR3 sequence is CATGGWGEETQYF. The DNA of the CDR3 is TGCGCCACCGGGGGGTGGGGTGAAGAGACCCAGTACTTC.

V and J are TRBV25-1 and TRBJ2-1; 10 positions match TRBD1. Losses at the gene ends were 4 bases for V and 9 bases for J; bases not matched to a gene: 6. The CDR3 extends over 14 amino acids. Germline V CDR1 and CDR2: MGHDK, SYGVNS. CDR3 residues: CASSGRQGAGEQFF. In nucleotides, the CDR3 is TGTGCCAGCAGTGGGAGACAGGGGGCGGGTGAGCAGTTCTTC.